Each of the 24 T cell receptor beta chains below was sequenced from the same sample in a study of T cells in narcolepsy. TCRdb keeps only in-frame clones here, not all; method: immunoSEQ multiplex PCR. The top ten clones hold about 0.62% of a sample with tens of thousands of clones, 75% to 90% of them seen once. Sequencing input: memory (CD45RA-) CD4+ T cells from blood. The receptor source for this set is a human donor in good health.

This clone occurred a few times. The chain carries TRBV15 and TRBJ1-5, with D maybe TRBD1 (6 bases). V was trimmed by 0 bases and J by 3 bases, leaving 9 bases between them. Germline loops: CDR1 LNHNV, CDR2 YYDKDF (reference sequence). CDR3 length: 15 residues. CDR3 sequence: CATSRDRGYNQPQHF. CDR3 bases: TGTGCCACCAGCAGAGACAGGGGCTACAATCAGCCCCAGCATTTT.

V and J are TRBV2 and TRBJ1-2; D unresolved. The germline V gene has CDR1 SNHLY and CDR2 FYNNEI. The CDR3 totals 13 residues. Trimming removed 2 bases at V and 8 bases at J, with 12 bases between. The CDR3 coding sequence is TGTGCCAGCAGTGAACGGGTAGAGGAAGGCTACACCTTC. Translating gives CASSERVEEGYTF.

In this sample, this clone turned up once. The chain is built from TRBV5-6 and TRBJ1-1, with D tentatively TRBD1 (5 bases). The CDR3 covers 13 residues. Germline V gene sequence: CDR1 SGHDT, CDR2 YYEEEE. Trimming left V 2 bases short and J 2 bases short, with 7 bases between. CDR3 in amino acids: CASSFDRNTEAFF. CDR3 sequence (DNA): TGTGCCAGCAGCTTTGACAGAAACACTGAAGCTTTCTTT.

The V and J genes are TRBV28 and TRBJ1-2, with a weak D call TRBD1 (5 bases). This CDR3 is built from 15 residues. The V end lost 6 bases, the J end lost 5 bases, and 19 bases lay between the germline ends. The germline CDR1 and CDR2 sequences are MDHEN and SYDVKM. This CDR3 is CASSWGVEGPYGYTF. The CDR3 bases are TGTGCCAGCAGCTGGGGAGTCGAGGGACCTTATGGCTACACCTTC.

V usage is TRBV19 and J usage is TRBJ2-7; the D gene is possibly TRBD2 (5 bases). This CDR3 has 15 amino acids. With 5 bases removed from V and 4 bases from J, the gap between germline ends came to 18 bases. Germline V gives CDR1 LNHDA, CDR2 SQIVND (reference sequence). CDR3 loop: CASSLRREPTYEQYF. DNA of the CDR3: TGTGCCAGTAGTCTAAGACGGGAACCTACGTACGAGCAGTACTTC.

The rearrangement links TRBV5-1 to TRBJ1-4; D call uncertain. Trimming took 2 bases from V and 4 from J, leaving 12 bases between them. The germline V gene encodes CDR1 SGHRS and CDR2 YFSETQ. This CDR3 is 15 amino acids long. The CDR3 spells CASSFSGQSNEKLFF. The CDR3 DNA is TGCGCCAGCAGCTTTTCCGGCCAGAGTAATGAAAAACTGTTTTTT.

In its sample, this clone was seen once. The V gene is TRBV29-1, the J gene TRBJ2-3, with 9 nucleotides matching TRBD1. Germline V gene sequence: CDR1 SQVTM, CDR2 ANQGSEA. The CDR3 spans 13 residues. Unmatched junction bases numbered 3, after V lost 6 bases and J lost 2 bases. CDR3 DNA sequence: TGCAGCGTCGGGGACAGGGTCACAGATACGCAGTATTTT. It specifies CSVGDRVTDTQYF.

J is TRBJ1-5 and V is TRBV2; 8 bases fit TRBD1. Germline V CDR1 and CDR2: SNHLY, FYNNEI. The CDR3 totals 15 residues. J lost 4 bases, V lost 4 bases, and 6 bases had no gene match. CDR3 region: CASSGNRGSNQPQHF. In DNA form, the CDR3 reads TGTGCCAGCAGTGGAAACAGGGGGTCTAATCAGCCCCAGCATTTT. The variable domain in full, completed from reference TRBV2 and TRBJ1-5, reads EPEVTQTPSHQVTQMGQEVILRCVPISNHLYFYWYRQILGQKVEFLVSFYNNEISEKSEIFDDQFSVERPDGSNFTLKIRSTKLEDSAMYFCASSGNRGSNQPQHFGDGTRLSIL.

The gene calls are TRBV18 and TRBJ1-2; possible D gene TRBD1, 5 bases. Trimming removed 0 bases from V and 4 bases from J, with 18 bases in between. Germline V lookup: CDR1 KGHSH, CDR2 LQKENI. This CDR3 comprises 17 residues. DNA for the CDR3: TGTGCCAGCTCACCACCCACGACAGCTAACACACTCTATGGCTACACCTTC. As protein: CASSPPTTANTLYGYTF. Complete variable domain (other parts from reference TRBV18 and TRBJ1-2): NAGVMQNPRHLVRRRGQEARLRCSPMKGHSHVYWYRQLPEEGLKFMVYLQKENIIDESGMPKERFSAEFPKEGPSILRIQQVVRGDSAAYFCASSPPTTANTLYGYTFGSGTRLTVV.

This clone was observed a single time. The CDR3 spells CASSQTDLRAYGYTF. The CDR3 coding sequence is TGTGCCAGCAGCCAGACGGACCTAAGGGCCTATGGCTACACCTTC. The rearrangement links TRBV7-9 to TRBJ1-2; D gene unclear. The germline V gene encodes CDR1 SEHNR and CDR2 FQNEAQ (reference sequence). V lost 5 bases and J lost 4, with 17 bases in between. The CDR3 length is 15 residues. Variable domain in full (rest from reference TRBV7-9 and TRBJ1-2): DTGVSQNPRHKITKRGQNVTFRCDPISEHNRLYWYRQTLGQGPEFLTYFQNEAQLEKSRLLSDRFSAERPKGSFSTLEIQRTEQGDSAMYLCASSQTDLRAYGYTFGSGTRLTVV.

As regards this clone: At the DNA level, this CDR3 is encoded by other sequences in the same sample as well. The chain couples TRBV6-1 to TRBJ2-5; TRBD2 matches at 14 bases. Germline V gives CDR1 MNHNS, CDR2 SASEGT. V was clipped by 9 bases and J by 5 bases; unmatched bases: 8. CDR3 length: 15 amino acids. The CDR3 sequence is CASRRLAGGRETQYF. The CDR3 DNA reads TGTGCCAGTAGGAGACTAGCGGGGGGGAGGGAGACCCAGTACTTC.

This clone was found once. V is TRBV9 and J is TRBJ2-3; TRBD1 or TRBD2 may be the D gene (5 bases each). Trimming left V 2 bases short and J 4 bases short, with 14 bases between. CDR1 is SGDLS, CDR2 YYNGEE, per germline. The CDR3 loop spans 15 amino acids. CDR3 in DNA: TGTGCCAGCAGCGTCCAAAGCCGGGGCCCAGATACGCAGTATTTT. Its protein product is CASSVQSRGPDTQYF.

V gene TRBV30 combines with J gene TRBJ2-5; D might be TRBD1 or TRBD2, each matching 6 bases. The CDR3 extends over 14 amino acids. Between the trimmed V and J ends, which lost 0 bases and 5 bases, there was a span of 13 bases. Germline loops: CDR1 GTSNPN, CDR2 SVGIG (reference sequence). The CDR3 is CAWSVGGRRETQYF. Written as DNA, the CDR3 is TGTGCCTGGAGTGTGGGGGGCCGCCGGGAGACCCAGTACTTC.

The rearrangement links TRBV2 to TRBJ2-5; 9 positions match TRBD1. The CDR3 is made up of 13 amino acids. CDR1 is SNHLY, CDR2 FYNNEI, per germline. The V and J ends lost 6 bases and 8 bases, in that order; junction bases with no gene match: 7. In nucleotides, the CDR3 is TGTGCCAGCAGGCAGGGACAGGGAAGAACCCAGTACTTC. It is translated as CASRQGQGRTQYF. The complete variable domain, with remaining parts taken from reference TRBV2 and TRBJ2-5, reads EPEVTQTPSHQVTQMGQEVILRCVPISNHLYFYWYRQILGQKVEFLVSFYNNEISEKSEIFDDQFSVERPDGSNFTLKIRSTKLEDSAMYFCASRQGQGRTQYFGPGTRLLVL.

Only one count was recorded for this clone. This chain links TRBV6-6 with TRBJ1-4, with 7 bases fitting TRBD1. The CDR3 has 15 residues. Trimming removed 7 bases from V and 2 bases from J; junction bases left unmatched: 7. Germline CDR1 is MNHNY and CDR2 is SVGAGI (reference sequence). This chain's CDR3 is CASKGGGATNEKLFF. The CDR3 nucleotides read TGTGCCAGCAAAGGAGGGGGCGCGACTAATGAAAAACTGTTTTTT.

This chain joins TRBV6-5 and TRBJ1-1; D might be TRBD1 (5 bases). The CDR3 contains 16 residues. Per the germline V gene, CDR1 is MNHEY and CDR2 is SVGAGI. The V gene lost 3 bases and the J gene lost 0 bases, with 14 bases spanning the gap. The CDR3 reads CASSYQAGMMNTEAFF. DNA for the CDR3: TGTGCCAGCAGTTATCAGGCAGGGATGATGAACACTGAAGCTTTCTTT.

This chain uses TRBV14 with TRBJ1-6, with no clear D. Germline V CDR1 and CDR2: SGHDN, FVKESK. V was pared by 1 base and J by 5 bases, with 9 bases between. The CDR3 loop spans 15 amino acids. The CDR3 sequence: CASSQGIYDNSPLHF. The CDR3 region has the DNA TGTGCCAGCAGCCAAGGCATATACGATAATTCACCCCTCCACTTT.

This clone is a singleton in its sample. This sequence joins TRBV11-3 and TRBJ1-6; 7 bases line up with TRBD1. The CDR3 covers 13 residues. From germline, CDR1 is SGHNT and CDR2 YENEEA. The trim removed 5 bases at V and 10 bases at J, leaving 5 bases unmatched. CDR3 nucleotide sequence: TGTGCCAGCAGCCGGGACAGCGCCTCACCCCTCCACTTT. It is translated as CASSRDSASPLHF.

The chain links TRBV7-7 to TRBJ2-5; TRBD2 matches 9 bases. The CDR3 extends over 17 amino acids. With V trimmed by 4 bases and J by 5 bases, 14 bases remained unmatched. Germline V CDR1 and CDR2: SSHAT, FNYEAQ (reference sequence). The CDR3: CASSYSLGGGAEETQYF. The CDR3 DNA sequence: TGTGCCAGCAGCTACAGCCTAGGCGGGGGGGCGGAGGAGACCCAGTACTTC.

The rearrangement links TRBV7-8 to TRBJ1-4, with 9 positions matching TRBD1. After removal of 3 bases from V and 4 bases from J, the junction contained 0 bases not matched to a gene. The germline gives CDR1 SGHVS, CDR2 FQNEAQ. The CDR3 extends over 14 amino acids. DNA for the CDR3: TGTGCCAGCAGCTTGGGACAGGGTAATGAAAAACTGTTTTTT. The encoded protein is CASSLGQGNEKLFF.

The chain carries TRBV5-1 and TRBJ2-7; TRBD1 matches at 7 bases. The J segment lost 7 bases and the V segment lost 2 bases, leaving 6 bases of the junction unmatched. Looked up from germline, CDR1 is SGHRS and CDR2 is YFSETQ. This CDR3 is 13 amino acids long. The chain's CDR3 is CASSLQGSEEQYF. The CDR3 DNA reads TGCGCCAGCAGCTTACAGGGGTCGGAAGAGCAGTACTTC.

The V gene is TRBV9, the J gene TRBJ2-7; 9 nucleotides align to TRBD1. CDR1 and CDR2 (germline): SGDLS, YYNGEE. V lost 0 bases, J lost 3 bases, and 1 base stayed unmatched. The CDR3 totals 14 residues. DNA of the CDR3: TGTGCCAGCAGCGTAGCGGGACAGGGCTACGAGCAGTACTTC. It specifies CASSVAGQGYEQYF.

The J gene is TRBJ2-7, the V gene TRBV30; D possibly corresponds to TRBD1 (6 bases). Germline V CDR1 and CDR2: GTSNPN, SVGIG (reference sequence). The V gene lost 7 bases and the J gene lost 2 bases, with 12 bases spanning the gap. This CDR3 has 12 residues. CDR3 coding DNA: TGTGCCTTGGACAGAGTTACCTACGAGCAGTACTTC. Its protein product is CALDRVTYEQYF.

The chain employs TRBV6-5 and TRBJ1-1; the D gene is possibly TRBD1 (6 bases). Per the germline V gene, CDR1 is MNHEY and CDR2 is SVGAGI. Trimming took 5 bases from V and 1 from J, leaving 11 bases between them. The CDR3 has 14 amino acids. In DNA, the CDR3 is TGTGCCAGCAGTACCCGGGGGGCGAACACTGAAGCTTTCTTT. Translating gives CASSTRGANTEAFF.